This is a list of T cell receptor beta chains from one sample in a study of regulatory T cells in long-lasting Graves disease. TCRdb re-called the multiplex PCR reads through MiXCR, storing one row per CDR3 protein. The sample contains 350,000 to 400,000 distinct CDR3 sequences, about a sixth of which appear only once. The specimen was peripheral blood mononuclear cells (PBMCs), collected at new diagnosis, from a patient treated with antithyroid drugs. The receptors were gathered from a female donor with Graves disease. Both conserved end residues are part of each CDR3. D genes are given only for firm matches. The size field is filled for only some rows; it gives once, few, many or a size class.

clone_size | j_call | d_call | v_call | cdr3_nt | cdr3_aa
NA | TRBJ1-3 | NA | TRBV4-1 | TGCGCCAGCAGCCACCTAAGGGGGGACTACTACAGGAGTGAGGGAAACACCATATATTTT | CASSHLRGDYYRSEGNTIYF
many | TRBJ2-5 | NA | TRBV6-5 | TGTGCCAGCAGTTCCGGGGACTCCCGGGGGGAGACCCAGTACTTC | CASSSGDSRGETQYF
few | TRBJ2-1 | NA | TRBV19 | TGTGCCAGTAGTTCAGGGGCCTACAATGAGCAGTTCTTC | CASSSGAYNEQFF
many | TRBJ1-5 | NA | TRBV11-1 | TGCGCCAGCAGCTTGGCGATTAGATTGGGGGGCAATCAGCCCCAGCATTTT | CASSLAIRLGGNQPQHF
few | TRBJ2-5 | NA | TRBV7-4 | TGTGCCAGCAGCCCCGGTTCTAATGTGGGGGGAAGGGAGACCCAGTACTTC | CASSPGSNVGGRETQYF
many | TRBJ2-6 | NA | TRBV28 | TGTGCCAGCAGCCTTGGGGCCAACGTCCTGACTTTC | CASSLGANVLTF
NA | TRBJ1-4 | NA | TRBV4-1 | TGCGCCAGCAGCCAAGTAGGCTCTTATAATGAAAAACTGTTTTTT | CASSQVGSYNEKLFF
many | TRBJ2-3 | NA | TRBV7-2 | TGTGCCAGCAGCACCTTGCTACGGGATACGCAGTATTTT | CASSTLLRDTQYF
few | TRBJ2-2 | NA | TRBV20-1 | TGCAGTGCTAGAGGGGGTAGCACCGGGGAGCTGTTTTTT | CSARGGSTGELFF
many | TRBJ2-1 | TRBD2 | TRBV20-1 | TGCAGTGCTAGAGCCAGCGGGAGTTCTAGAAATGAGCAGTTCTTC | CSARASGSSRNEQFF
few | TRBJ1-4 | NA | TRBV7-9 | TGTGCCAGCAGCCCGGAACTCTTACGTGAAAAACTGTTTTTT | CASSPELLREKLFF
NA | TRBJ2-7 | TRBD2 | TRBV4-1 | TGCGCCAGCAGCGCGACTAGCGGGAGAGGCGAGCAGTACTTC | CASSATSGRGEQYF
NA | TRBJ1-2 | TRBD1 | TRBV10-3 | TGTGCCATCACCCCGGGACAGGGGGGGGACTATGGCTACACCTTC | CAITPGQGGDYGYTF
many | TRBJ1-2 | NA | TRBV7-9 | TGTGCCAGCAGCTTCCGTCAGTCCGCCCGCTTCACCTTC | CASSFRQSARFTF
many | TRBJ2-3 | NA | TRBV20-1 | TGCAGTGCTAGAGGGCCCCACACAGATACGCAGTATTTT | CSARGPHTDTQYF
few | TRBJ2-7 | TRBD1 | TRBV7-7 | TGTGCTAGCAGCTTACCCCGGGACAGGCCCTCCTACGAGCAGTACTTC | CASSLPRDRPSYEQYF
few | TRBJ1-4 | TRBD1 | TRBV19 | TGTGCCAGTAGTGAGACAGGGAATAATGAAAAACTGTTTTTT | CASSETGNNEKLFF
many | TRBJ1-5 | TRBD1 | TRBV13 | TGTGCCAGCAGCCGGACAGGGACCGGCAATCAGCCCCAGCATTTT | CASSRTGTGNQPQHF
many | TRBJ1-5 | NA | TRBV6-5 | TGTGCCAGCAGTTACTCCCCGACAAGGGATAGCAATCAGCCCCAGCATTTT | CASSYSPTRDSNQPQHF
many | TRBJ1-1 | NA | TRBV5-1 | TGCGCCAGCAGTAACAGGGTGAACACTGAAGCTTTCTTT | CASSNRVNTEAFF
many | TRBJ2-7 | TRBD2 | TRBV7-2 | TGTGCCAGCAGCTTCGGGACTAGCGACTACGAGCAGTACTTC | CASSFGTSDYEQYF
NA | TRBJ1-5 | NA | TRBV6-9 | TGTACCAGCAGTTACAAAAGCAATCAGCCCCAGCATTTT | CTSSYKSNQPQHF
many | TRBJ1-6 | NA | TRBV15 | TGTGCCACCAGCAGGAGATCGCAGGGAAATTCACCCCTCCACTTT | CATSRRSQGNSPLHF
many | TRBJ1-6 | TRBD1 | TRBV27 | TGTGCCAGCAGTTTGAGACAGGGGGTGATTAATTCACCCCTCCACTTT | CASSLRQGVINSPLHF
NA | TRBJ1-2 | TRBD1 | TRBV27 | TGTGCCAGCAGAAGGACAGGGGGCGTCTATGGCTACACCTTC | CASRRTGGVYGYTF
many | TRBJ2-7 | NA | TRBV7-2 | TGTGCCAGCAGCTTATATCCGGGTACCTACGAGCAGTACTTC | CASSLYPGTYEQYF
many | TRBJ1-1 | NA | TRBV13 | TGTGCCAGCAGCTTAGGCCTGGGGGGAAGGGGGAGGGCTTTCTTT | CASSLGLGGRGRAFF
many | TRBJ1-1 | NA | TRBV2 | TGTGCCAGCAGTGAGGCAGCAACAGGCACTGAAGCTTTCTTT | CASSEAATGTEAFF
NA | TRBJ2-7 | NA | TRBV11-2 | TGTGCCAGCAGCTTAATATCCTACGAGCAGTACTTC | CASSLISYEQYF
many | TRBJ1-1 | NA | TRBV27 | TGTGCCAGCAGTTTATTTGGCAGCCCAAACACTGAAGCTTTCTTT | CASSLFGSPNTEAFF
NA | TRBJ2-2 | NA | TRBV28 | TGTGCCAGCAGTTTATACCGGGAACTTGGCACCGGGGAGCTGTTTTTT | CASSLYRELGTGELFF
few | TRBJ1-4 | NA | TRBV4-1 | TGCGCCAGCAGCCAAGGGAGGGTTACTAATGAAAAACTGTTTTTT | CASSQGRVTNEKLFF